This is a list of T cell receptor beta chains from one sample in a study of CD8 T cells in Susac syndrome. MiXCR, applied by TCRdb to the immunoSEQ multiplex PCR reads, yields one record per CDR3 protein. The sample records some 200,000 distinct CDR3 sequences, about 95% being singletons. The source material was CD4+ T cells from PBMCs. These TCRs come from a human donor with multiple sclerosis. CDR3s include the opening cysteine and the closing phenylalanine or tryptophan. D genes are given only for firm matches. The listing skips clone size in some rows; elsewhere it reads once, few, many or a size class.

V	size	D	J	length	CDR3	DNA
TRBV20-1	.	.	TRBJ2-1	14	CSAQGPLGLNEQFF	TGCAGTGCTCAGGGACCTTTAGGGTTAAATGAGCAGTTCTTC
TRBV5-1	.	.	TRBJ2-6	17	CASRWPVEGGGANVLTF	TGCGCCAGCCGGTGGCCAGTTGAAGGTGGTGGGGCCAACGTCCTGACTTTC
TRBV20-1	.	TRBD1	TRBJ1-5	13	CSATRDRNQPQHF	TGCAGTGCTACCCGGGACAGGAATCAGCCCCAGCATTTT
TRBV7-2	.	.	TRBJ2-7	13	CASSSRETYEQYF	TGTGCCAGCAGCTCCAGGGAAACCTACGAGCAGTACTTC
TRBV18	.	.	TRBJ2-2	13	CASSSLVTGELFF	TGTGCCAGCTCCTCCCTCGTAACCGGGGAGCTGTTTTTT
TRBV20-1	.	.	TRBJ2-5	12	CSARASQETQYF	TGCAGTGCTAGAGCCTCCCAAGAGACCCAGTACTTC
TRBV29-1	.	TRBD2	TRBJ2-3	14	CSVTGRAGTDTQYF	TGCAGCGTGACCGGGAGGGCCGGCACAGATACGCAGTATTTT
TRBV20-1	.	TRBD1	TRBJ1-2	17	CSALLHDRGQVLPGYTF	TGCAGTGCCCTCCTACATGACAGGGGGCAGGTTCTCCCTGGCTACACCTTC
TRBV29-1	.	TRBD2	TRBJ2-7	17	CSVELRRLAGSPLEQYF	TGCAGCGTTGAGCTTAGACGACTAGCGGGATCCCCTTTAGAGCAGTACTTC
TRBV29-1	.	TRBD2	TRBJ2-1	13	CSVAAGGSGEQFF	TGCAGCGTTGCAGCGGGAGGCTCGGGTGAGCAGTTCTTC
TRBV30	once	.	TRBJ2-2	13	CASQWPNTGELFF	TGTGCCTCCCAGTGGCCGAACACCGGGGAGCTGTTTTTT
TRBV28	.	TRBD2	TRBJ2-1	16	CASSPLLAGVNNEQFF	TGTGCCAGCAGTCCCCTCCTAGCGGGAGTAAACAATGAGCAGTTCTTC
TRBV7-2	.	.	TRBJ2-5	14	CASSPSRDQETQYF	TGTGCCAGCAGCCCATCCCGAGACCAAGAGACCCAGTACTTC
TRBV5-4	.	.	TRBJ2-4	13	CASSPPTENIQYF	TGTGCCAGCAGCCCTCCGACGGAGAACATTCAGTACTTC
TRBV6-1	.	.	TRBJ1-1	13	CASSAEWGTEAFF	TGTGCCAGCAGTGCAGAGTGGGGCACTGAAGCTTTCTTT
TRBV6-5	once	.	TRBJ1-1	14	CASSYSSTGPGAFF	TGTGCCAGCAGTTATTCCTCGACGGGCCCTGGGGCTTTCTTT
TRBV20-1	.	.	TRBJ1-1	14	CSARQGPRNTEAFF	TGCAGTGCTAGACAAGGGCCTAGGAACACTGAAGCTTTCTTT
TRBV27	once	TRBD2	TRBJ2-5	16	CASSPRWGGEGETQYF	TGTGCCAGCAGCCCCCGGTGGGGGGGAGAGGGGGAGACCCAGTACTTC
TRBV28	.	.	TRBJ1-2	14	CASSPTGRTFGYTF	TGTGCCAGCAGCCCGACAGGTAGAACCTTTGGCTACACCTTC
TRBV30	.	.	TRBJ1-1	15	CAWSTSGGGWTEAFF	TGTGCCTGGAGTACGTCGGGGGGCGGATGGACTGAAGCTTTCTTT